This TCR beta chain was identified in a study of CD8+ T cells in alopecia areata. Study context: Treatment comprised oral tofacitinib, 5 to 10 mg twice daily, in treated patients.

Trimming took 0 bases from V and 5 from J, leaving 22 bases between them. This CDR3 spans 18 amino acids. The germline V gene has CDR1 LNHNV and CDR2 YYDKDF (reference sequence). PBMCs served as the source from which CD4+ and CD8+ T cells were sorted. Extracted RNA was reverse transcribed into cDNA, the sequencing template. The protocol was immunoSEQ multiplex PCR, while the TCRdb copy is restricted to in-frame clones and leaves out a portion. The sample has about 140,000 clones; approximately 51% are singletons. The receptor was derived from a human donor with alopecia areata. The V call is TRBV15, the J call TRBJ2-5; D is ambiguous. Sequenced here: CD4+ T cells sorted from blood, sampled at week 0. CDR3 residues: CATSRDVTASWSAETQYF. In nucleotides, the CDR3 is TGTGCCACCAGCAGAGATGTGACTGCGAGTTGGTCGGCCGAGACCCAGTACTTC. Filled out from reference TRBV15 and TRBJ2-5, the complete variable domain reads DAMVIQNPRYQVTQFGKPVTLSCSQTLNHNVMYWYQQKSSQAPKLLFHYYDKDFNNEADTPDNFQSRRPNTSFCFLDIRSPGLGDTAMYLCATSRDVTASWSAETQYFGPGTRLLVL.